Listed below are T cell receptor beta chains from one sample, sequenced in a study of T cell responses to AZD1222 COVID-19 vaccine. The protocol was immunoSEQ multiplex PCR, while the TCRdb copy is restricted to in-frame clones and leaves out a portion. The sample includes under 140,000 clones, 80% to 95% of them seen just once. Material: peripheral blood, obtained 28 days after the second AZD1222 dose. The receptors were sampled from an adult who received the AZD1222 COVID-19 vaccine. Each CDR3 is given with its conserved first and last residue. Each record gives: D gene, V gene, J gene, clone size, CDR3 DNA, CDR3 protein. D genes are given only for firm matches. A row's size may be missing; if present it is once, few, many or a size class.

>TRBD1|TRBV3-1/TRBV3-2|TRBJ2-3|.
TGTGCCAGCAGTCAGGACAGGGTTAGTAGCGGATACACAGATACGCAGTATTTT
CASSQDRVSSGYTDTQYF
>.|TRBV15|TRBJ1-4|.
TGTGCCACCAGCAGAGACAGATCGCATGAAAAACTGTTTTTT
CATSRDRSHEKLFF
>.|TRBV4-1|TRBJ1-1|.
TGCGCCAGCAGTCCCGGGCCCGGGTACACTGAAGCTTTCTTT
CASSPGPGYTEAFF
>.|TRBV9|TRBJ2-1|.
TGTGCCAGCAGCGTAGCTCAGCGGGCATACAATGAGCAGTTCTTC
CASSVAQRAYNEQFF
>TRBD1|TRBV19|TRBJ2-2|.
TGTGCCGGGAGACAGGGGTACACCGGGGAGCTGTTTTTT
CAGRQGYTGELFF
>.|TRBV7-8|TRBJ2-7|.
TGTGCCAGCAGGCAAGACGAGCACCCCTACGAGCAGTACTTC
CASRQDEHPYEQYF
>.|TRBV18|TRBJ1-4|.
TGTGCCAGCTCACCGAGGGGCTCGCCAACTAATGAAAAACTGTTTTTT
CASSPRGSPTNEKLFF
>.|TRBV6-5|TRBJ2-1|.
TGTGCCAGCAGCCCCCTAGGCGGGGGCGATGAGCAGTTCTTC
CASSPLGGGDEQFF
>.|TRBV7-2|TRBJ1-6|.
TGTGCCAGCAGCTTATCGGGGCATAGAAATTCACCCCTCCACTTT
CASSLSGHRNSPLHF
>.|TRBV6-5|TRBJ1-1|.
TGTGCCAGCAGACTCAACAGGCGCATGAACACTGAAGCTTTCTTT
CASRLNRRMNTEAFF
>.|TRBV10-1|TRBJ2-3|.
TGCGCCAGCGGTCAGGCGGCGACAGATACGCAGTATTTT
CASGQAATDTQYF
>TRBD1|TRBV3-1/TRBV3-2|TRBJ1-2|.
TGTGCCAGCGGACGGGAGGGGGCGGGCTATGGCTACACCTTC
CASGREGAGYGYTF
>.|TRBV6-5|TRBJ1-5|.
TGTGCCAGCAGCCTGGGACGGGGCAATCAGCCCCAGCATTTT
CASSLGRGNQPQHF
>.|TRBV7-3|TRBJ1-3|.
TGTGCCAGCAGCTTAAAGGTCCAGAGGGATGACACCATATATTTT
CASSLKVQRDDTIYF
>.|TRBV5-6|TRBJ1-6|.
TGTGCCAGCAGTTCGGACAGTAGATTGCCCCTCCACTTT
CASSSDSRLPLHF
>.|TRBV18|TRBJ2-5|.
TGTGCCAGCTCACCATTTCGGTCGGGCCAAGAGACCCAGTACTTC
CASSPFRSGQETQYF
>.|TRBV27|TRBJ1-2|.
TGTGCCAGCAGCCGTGGGGACGGCTATGGCTACACCTTC
CASSRGDGYGYTF
>.|TRBV4-2|TRBJ1-4|.
TGTGCCAGCAGCTTCCGGCCGGGGGAAAAACTGTTTTTT
CASSFRPGEKLFF
>TRBD1|TRBV7-2|TRBJ2-5|.
TGTGCCAGCAGCGCTACAGGGGAGTCTACTCAGTACTTC
CASSATGESTQYF
>.|TRBV19|TRBJ2-3|.
TGTGCCAGTAGCGAGTTAGATACGCAGTATTTT
CASSELDTQYF
>TRBD1|TRBV6-5|TRBJ2-7|.
TGTGCCAGCAGTTCCCACGGGACAGGGGGCCCCGAGCAGTACTTC
CASSSHGTGGPEQYF
>.|TRBV6-2/TRBV6-3|TRBJ2-7|.
TGTGCCAGCAGTTCCCCTCACGACGGATTCTACGAGCAGTACTTC
CASSSPHDGFYEQYF
>.|TRBV6-1|TRBJ1-3|.
TGTGCCAGCAGCCTAGCTGGAAACACCATATATTTT
CASSLAGNTIYF
>.|TRBV6-2/TRBV6-3|TRBJ2-1|.
TGTGCCAGCAGTTACTCGGGGGGCGGATCCTACAATGAGCAGTTCTTC
CASSYSGGGSYNEQFF
>TRBD1|TRBV19|TRBJ2-2|.
TGTGCCAGTAGTAACCCGACAGGGGGCGACCCCGGGGAGCTGTTTTTT
CASSNPTGGDPGELFF
>.|TRBV2|TRBJ1-1|.
TGTGCCAGCACAAGAGGCCTGAACACTGAAGCTTTCTTT
CASTRGLNTEAFF
>.|TRBV28|TRBJ2-7|once
TGTGCCAGCAGTCCCGTCGGGGGGCAGTACGAGCAGTACTTC
CASSPVGGQYEQYF
>.|TRBV4-1|TRBJ1-4|once
TGCGCCAGCAGCCAGGGGGTAGGCGAAAAACTGTTTTTT
CASSQGVGEKLFF
>TRBD1|TRBV27|TRBJ1-1|.
TGTGCCAGCAGTTTAAGGACAGGGGACGCGACCACTGAAGCTTTCTTT
CASSLRTGDATTEAFF
>.|TRBV27|TRBJ1-6|.
TGTGCCAGCAGTTCGAGTCCCGGGACCTTGACCCATTCACCCCTCCACTTT
CASSSSPGTLTHSPLHF
>TRBD1|TRBV18|TRBJ1-4|.
TGTGCCAGCTCCCGAAATAGGGGGCTTGAAACTAATGAAAAACTGTTTTTT
CASSRNRGLETNEKLFF
>.|TRBV5-1|TRBJ1-5|.
TGCGCCAGCAGCTCCGGACGGGGAATGGCCCAGCATTTT
CASSSGRGMAQHF
>.|TRBV9|TRBJ2-3|.
TGTGCCAGCAGCGTAGCTACGAGGGTCAGGGGACAGTATTTT
CASSVATRVRGQYF
>.|TRBV21-1|TRBJ1-5|.
TGTGCCAGCAGCAAATGCTTCCGGGACAGGGGCATGAATTTATATCAGCCCCAGCATTTT
CASSKCFRDRGMNLYQPQHF
>.|TRBV13|TRBJ1-2|.
TGTGCCAGCAGCCCCAGACAGTCTAACTATGGCTACACCTTC
CASSPRQSNYGYTF
>.|TRBV7-9|TRBJ2-1|.
TGTGCCAGCAGCTTAGTCCAGGGGACCTACAATGAGCAGTTCTTC
CASSLVQGTYNEQFF
>.|TRBV19|TRBJ2-7|.
TGTGCCAGTAGTATCTCAGCTTCTCTCTCCTACGAGCAGTACTTC
CASSISASLSYEQYF
>.|TRBV7-2|TRBJ1-2|.
TGTGCCAGCAGCCCCCTTTTGGGGGTCAACTATGGCTACACCTTC
CASSPLLGVNYGYTF
>.|TRBV5-6|TRBJ2-1|.
TGTGCCAGCAGCTTGTGGACCGGCAATGAGCAGTTCTTC
CASSLWTGNEQFF
>TRBD1|TRBV19|TRBJ2-3|.
TGTGCCAGTACCTCACCACCGGGACAGGGAGGGACAGATACGCAGTATTTT
CASTSPPGQGGTDTQYF
>.|TRBV30|TRBJ1-1|.
TGTGCCTGGCATTCCTCAGCCGGGGCTGAAGCTTTCTTT
CAWHSSAGAEAFF
>.|TRBV5-1|TRBJ1-1|.
TGCGCCAGCAGCTGGGGGGCCGGGGGGAACACTGAAGCTTTCTTT
CASSWGAGGNTEAFF
>TRBD1|TRBV6-5|TRBJ1-5|.
TGTGCCAGCAGGGGGACAGGGGGTGGTCAGCCCCAGCATTTT
CASRGTGGGQPQHF
>.|TRBV6-5|TRBJ2-3|.
TGTGCCAGCAGGCGACAGGCGATTAGCACAGATACGCAGTATTTT
CASRRQAISTDTQYF
>.|TRBV18|TRBJ2-5|once
TGTGCCAGCTCACCAGGGGACGGGGAGACCCAGTACTTC
CASSPGDGETQYF
>.|TRBV11-2|TRBJ2-7|.
TGTGCCAGCAGCTTAGGTAGTTGGACTTATACCTACGAGCAGTACTTC
CASSLGSWTYTYEQYF
>TRBD2|TRBV9|TRBJ2-7|.
TGTGCCAGCAGCGTGACTAGCGGGACATCCTACGAGCAGTACTTC
CASSVTSGTSYEQYF
>TRBD2|TRBV18|TRBJ2-7|.
TGTGCCAGCTCACCAGGGGGACTAGCGGGGTCCTACGAGCAGTACTTC
CASSPGGLAGSYEQYF
>TRBD1|TRBV4-2|TRBJ1-6|.
TGTGCCAGCAGCCAAGACGAGGGGGCAGGGAGGATGTTTAGATCACCCCTCCACTTT
CASSQDEGAGRMFRSPLHF
>.|TRBV6-5|TRBJ1-5|.
TGTGCCGGCCGGGACAATAGCAATCAGCCCCAGCATTTT
CAGRDNSNQPQHF
>.|TRBV5-1|TRBJ1-2|.
TGCGCCAGCAGGGTGCAAGGTGACGGGTTATATGGCTACACCTTC
CASRVQGDGLYGYTF